This note documents a single T cell receptor (beta chain) sequence. There are 18 residues in the CDR3. Trimming pared 0 bases from V and 4 bases from J, leaving 21 bases between. Germline-derived CDR1 and CDR2 are LNHDA and SQIVND (reference sequence). The protocol was immunoSEQ multiplex PCR, while the TCRdb copy is restricted to in-frame clones and leaves out a portion. This sample has 54,000 or so clones; over 75% occur once, and the top ten carry 11%. The data derive from a study of blood T cell repertoires in COVID-19. Study as a whole: COVID-19 samples collected from the United States, Italy and Spain covered acute and convalescent phases. The cDNA or gDNA used as material had been derived from T cells, B-cell-depleted T cells, or PBMCs.

In Seattle, patients joined the study during active infection and were tracked longitudinally. The chain couples TRBV19 to TRBJ1-2, with D tentatively TRBD1 (5 bases). The sequence came from an older man with COVID-19, enrolled during active disease. Sequenced sample: peripheral blood. CDR3 coding DNA: TGTGCCAGTAGTATAGATCCGAGCGGCGGGGCTCGATCCTATGGCTACACCTTC. Translating gives CASSIDPSGGARSYGYTF. Looking up the rest from reference TRBV19 and TRBJ1-2 gives the full variable domain: DGGITQSPKYLFRKEGQNVTLSCEQNLNHDAMYWYRQDPGQGLRLIYYSQIVNDFQKGDIAEGYSVSREKKESFPLTVTSAQKNPTAFYLCASSIDPSGGARSYGYTFGSGTRLTVV.